Sequencing of this TCR beta chain was carried out in a study of blood T cell repertoires in COVID-19. Study context: Both acute and convalescent COVID-19 samples were obtained from the United States, Italy and Spain. The analysed material was cDNA or gDNA that came from T cells, B-cell-depleted T cells, or PBMCs.

Per the authors' pipeline: The assay estimated nucleated cells by amplifying reference gene primers. Libraries were prepared by immunoSEQ multiplex PCR; TCRdb keeps only in-frame clonotypes and omits some of them. That table furnishes V, J and clone size, whereas the DNA furnished D and trimming. Seen here are fewer than 95,000 clones, about 80% observed once, and the top ten hold roughly 13%. This clone was seen only once. Material: peripheral blood. The TCR originated in a human donor in a cohort sampled during active COVID-19.

As DNA, the CDR3 is TGCGCCAGCAGGAGAACAGGGCCACTCTATCATAATTCACCCCTCCACTTT. This sequence encodes CASRRTGPLYHNSPLHF. The chain joins TRBV4-1 to TRBJ1-6; tentative D call: TRBD1 (6 bases). CDR3 length equals 17 residues. The germline V gene encodes CDR1 MGHRA and CDR2 YSYEKL. Deletions cut 6 bases from V and 5 bases from J, with 20 bases between.